What follows are 8 T cell receptor beta chains derived from one specimen sequenced in a study of blood T cell repertoires in COVID-19. Generated by immunoSEQ multiplex PCR, the TCRdb table keeps only in-frame clones and is missing some. The sample has fewer than 350,000 clones, 88% seen once. Sequencing was carried out using PBMCs or T cells enriched from blood (not recorded which). These receptors all stem from a woman in her 30s who had recovered from COVID-19.

This rearrangement joins TRBV30 to TRBJ2-7, with TRBD2 matching over 7 bases. This CDR3 is built from 14 residues. V shed 0 bases, J shed 0 bases, and the junction held 2 bases outside the gene matches. Germline V gene lookup returns CDR1 GTSNPN and CDR2 SVGIG (reference sequence). The CDR3 region has the DNA TGTGCCTGGAGTGTGGGGGGGGTCTCCTACGAGCAGTACTTC. It translates to CAWSVGGVSYEQYF.

The chain recombines TRBV5-1 with TRBJ1-1; D not resolved. The V end lost 0 bases, the J end lost 4 bases, and 13 bases lay between the germline ends. Germline V CDR1 and CDR2: SGHRS, YFSETQ. The CDR3 is 15 residues long. This CDR3 reads CASSLALAPSTEAFF. In DNA, the CDR3 is TGCGCCAGCAGCTTGGCGCTAGCCCCGAGCACTGAAGCTTTCTTT.

The chain employs TRBV7-2 and TRBJ1-2; tentatively, D is TRBD1 (6 bases). Per the germline V gene, CDR1 is SGHTA and CDR2 is FQGNSA. The CDR3 has 15 amino acids. With 8 bases removed from V and 6 bases from J, the gap between germline ends came to 22 bases. CDR3 in DNA: TGTGCCAGCGCGGAGTGGATAGGGGGAAGCGATGGCTACACCTTC. It codes for CASAEWIGGSDGYTF.

This clone appeared a few times. J is TRBJ2-5 and V is TRBV29-1; 7 bases agree with TRBD1. With 5 bases clipped from V and 5 bases from J, the junction kept 11 bases outside the gene matches. This CDR3 is built from 14 residues. Germline CDR1 is SQVTM and CDR2 is ANQGSEA. CDR3 region: CSVTSTGTGETQYF. CDR3 DNA sequence: TGCAGCGTTACCTCGACAGGGACCGGGGAGACCCAGTACTTC.

The chain joins TRBV6-2 or TRBV6-3 to TRBJ1-1; 7 nucleotides match TRBD1. The ends lost 4 bases at V and 1 base at J; junction bases unmatched: 3. In germline, CDR1 is MNHEY, CDR2 SVGEGT. The CDR3 covers 14 residues. CDR3: CASSSGTANTEAFF. DNA of the CDR3: TGTGCCAGCAGTTCCGGGACAGCGAACACTGAAGCTTTCTTT.

This clone came up many times. Other DNA sequences of this sample code for an identical CDR3. The chain has TRBV7-3 and TRBJ2-7, with TRBD1 matching 9 bases. The CDR3 is made up of 14 amino acids. The J segment lost 2 bases and the V segment lost 5 bases, leaving 4 bases of the junction unmatched. Germline V gene lookup returns CDR1 SGHTA and CDR2 FQGTGA. CDR3 protein: CASSPGQGPYEQYF. In DNA form, the CDR3 reads TGTGCCAGCAGCCCGGGACAGGGTCCCTACGAGCAGTACTTC.

This chain joins TRBV5-1 and TRBJ1-2, with 9 bases aligning to TRBD1. This CDR3 is 16 amino acids long. V was pared by 2 bases and J by 4 bases, with 9 bases of the junction left unmatched. Germline CDR1 SGHRS, CDR2 YFSETQ. CDR3 nucleotide sequence: TGCGCCAGCAGCTTTGGCACAGGGGGCGCCGGCTATGGCTACACCTTC. Residues: CASSFGTGGAGYGYTF.

This clone occurred once. The chain combines TRBV19 with TRBJ2-5; D might be TRBD2 (5 bases). The CDR3 consists of 13 residues. V lost 3 bases and J 2 bases, leaving 7 bases between the germline ends. Germline values: CDR1 LNHDA, CDR2 SQIVND (reference sequence). The CDR3 loop is CASSMRRQETQYF. Here the CDR3 DNA reads TGTGCCAGTAGTATGCGGAGGCAAGAGACCCAGTACTTC.